These 2 T cell receptor beta chains came from one sample sequenced in a study of T cell responses to AZD1222 COVID-19 vaccine. Profiling relied on immunoSEQ multiplex PCR, and the TCRdb table lists in-frame clones only, not all of them. The sample yields 250,000 to 300,000 clones, 94% seen once. The material sequenced was peripheral blood, taken 28 days after the second AZD1222 dose. Receptors originate from an adult who received the AZD1222 COVID-19 vaccine.

The chain employs TRBV28 and TRBJ1-1, with 7 bases matching TRBD1. CDR1 and CDR2 from the germline V gene are MDHEN and SYDVKM. J lost 12 bases, V lost 6 bases, and 13 bases had no gene match. The CDR3 is 13 amino acids. The CDR3 is CASSTGEGPRTFF. CDR3 nucleotide sequence: TGTGCCAGCAGCACAGGGGAAGGCCCAAGGACTTTCTTT.

This chain links TRBV7-3 with TRBJ2-3, with 8 bases matching TRBD2. The CDR3 has 15 residues. CDR1 and CDR2 (germline): SGHTA, FQGTGA. With 5 bases clipped from V and 6 bases from J, the junction kept 10 bases outside the gene matches. The chain's CDR3 is CASSPHGGAGDTQYF. The CDR3 bases are TGTGCCAGCAGCCCGCACGGGGGGGCCGGGGATACGCAGTATTTT.